This T cell receptor (beta chain) derives from a study of early T cells in non-severe SARS-CoV-2 infection. Attachment of unique molecular identifiers was made to individual cDNA molecules. In TCRdb, the 5' RACE reads were re-called with MiXCR into one record per CDR3 protein. The repertoire holds approximately 73,000 distinct CDR3 sequences, with over 9% as singletons. This CDR3 region has 15 residues. V was cut by 1 base and J by 0 bases, with 8 bases left in between. J is TRBJ2-3 and V is TRBV12-3 or TRBV12-4; D may be TRBD2 (5 bases). The receptor comes from an adult who was a healthcare worker with PCR-confirmed SARS-CoV-2 infection or an uninfected control (not recorded which). Sample: whole blood. DNA for the CDR3: TGTGCCAGCAGTTTAGGGCGGGCTAGCACAGATACGCAGTATTTT. Translated: CASSLGRASTDTQYF.